What follows are 10 T cell receptor beta chains derived from one specimen sequenced in a study of cytomegalovirus exposure and HLA in healthy donors. Assay used: immunoSEQ multiplex PCR; TCRdb lists only in-frame clones, some missing. This table has fewer than 250,000 clones, about 83% appearing once. Specimen: PBMCs. These TCRs come from a man aged 18 to 30 in good health and CMV-seronegative.

This chain joins TRBV5-4 and TRBJ2-7; 8 nucleotides agree with TRBD1. The CDR3 is 15 residues long. The V and J ends lost 5 bases and 5 bases, in that order; junction bases with no gene match: 12. The germline V gene has CDR1 SGHNT and CDR2 YYREEE (reference sequence). CDR3 sequence (DNA): TGTGCCAGCAGTTCCATCTCAGGGGGCTTTAACGAGCAGTACTTC. This translates into CASSSISGGFNEQYF.

This clone was recorded only once. The V gene is TRBV5-1, the J gene TRBJ1-2; the D is unclear. This CDR3 is built from 13 residues. Germline lookup yields CDR1 SGHRS and CDR2 YFSETQ. V lost 2 bases to trimming and J lost 4 bases, with 9 bases between them. The CDR3 nucleotides are TGCGCCAGCAGCTTATCCGGGTCCTATGGCTACACCTTC. It yields the protein CASSLSGSYGYTF.

This chain links TRBV5-4 with TRBJ2-1; D call uncertain. CDR3 length equals 14 residues. Germline CDR1 is SGHNT and CDR2 is YYREEE (reference sequence). Trimming took 0 bases from V and 8 from J, leaving 12 bases between them. CDR3 region: CASSLAVADHEQFF. CDR3 DNA sequence: TGTGCCAGCAGCTTGGCCGTGGCAGATCATGAGCAGTTCTTC.

This clone was found a few times. Distinct nucleotide sequences in the sample also encode this CDR3. The gene calls are TRBV7-8 and TRBJ2-7; D not certain. The CDR3 contains 12 residues. The V gene's germline CDR1 is SGHVS and CDR2 FQNEAQ. V was trimmed by 0 bases and J by 4 bases, leaving 4 bases between them. CDR3 DNA: TGTGCCAGCAGCTTAGCACGGTACGAGCAGTACTTC. It specifies CASSLARYEQYF.

The gene calls are TRBV19 and TRBJ2-7, with TRBD1 identical over 7 bases. V lost 6 bases, J lost 5 bases, and 4 bases stayed unmatched. CDR1 LNHDA and CDR2 SQIVND come from the germline V gene (reference sequence). The CDR3 is made up of 12 amino acids. The CDR3 DNA follows: TGTGCCAGTAGGCGGACAGGCGACGAGCAGTACTTC. Its protein product is CASRRTGDEQYF.

The V gene is TRBV7-9, the J gene TRBJ2-7; unclear D gene. There are 12 residues in the CDR3. V lost 4 bases to trimming and J lost 3 bases, with 7 bases between them. Germline V gene data show CDR1 as SEHNR and CDR2 as FQNEAQ (reference sequence). The CDR3 DNA reads as TGTGCCAGCAGCTCAGTCTTCTACGAGCAGTACTTC. Translation: CASSSVFYEQYF. The variable domain in full, completed from reference TRBV7-9 and TRBJ2-7, reads DTGVSQNPRHKITKRGQNVTFRCDPISEHNRLYWYRQTLGQGPEFLTYFQNEAQLEKSRLLSDRFSAERPKGSFSTLEIQRTEQGDSAMYLCASSSVFYEQYFGPGTRLTVT.

The V call is TRBV7-6, the J call TRBJ2-2; D gene uncertain. The V gene's germline CDR1 is SGHVS and CDR2 FNYEAQ. The ends were cut back, 1 base at V and 2 bases at J, with 8 bases in the middle. There are 15 residues in the CDR3. The CDR3 protein is CASSLELVNTGELFF. CDR3 sequence (DNA): TGTGCCAGCAGCTTAGAGTTAGTCAACACCGGGGAGCTGTTTTTT.

This rearrangement joins TRBV7-2 to TRBJ1-2, with D possibly being TRBD1 (6 bases). In germline, CDR1 is SGHTA, CDR2 FQGNSA. Trimming took 2 bases from V and 7 from J, leaving 8 bases between them. CDR3 size: 12 residues. CDR3 bases: TGTGCCAGCAGCTTACGACAGGTTGGCTACACCTTC. Encoded protein: CASSLRQVGYTF. The whole variable domain, remainder taken from reference TRBV7-2 and TRBJ1-2, is GAGVSQSPSNKVTEKGKDVELRCDPISGHTALYWYRQSLGQGLEFLIYFQGNSAPDKSGLPSDRFSAERTGGSVSTLTIQRTQQEDSAVYLCASSLRQVGYTFGSGTRLTVV.

This sequence joins TRBV5-1 and TRBJ2-7; possibly TRBD2 for D (5 bases). Germline CDR1 reads SGHRS; CDR2 reads YFSETQ. This CDR3 is 13 amino acids long. V was shortened by 0 bases and J by 6 bases, with 10 bases between the two germline ends. CDR3 nucleotides: TGCGCCAGCAGCTTGGATTTGGGAGCCGAGCAGTACTTC. It yields the protein CASSLDLGAEQYF.

This rearrangement joins TRBV18 to TRBJ1-1; a possible D gene is TRBD1 (6 bases). The CDR3 loop spans 14 amino acids. In germline, CDR1 is KGHSH, CDR2 LQKENI. Deletions cut 4 bases from V and 5 bases from J, with 14 bases between. The CDR3 region is CASSHRESKTEAFF. CDR3 sequence (DNA): TGTGCCAGCTCACACAGGGAGTCAAAAACTGAAGCTTTCTTT.